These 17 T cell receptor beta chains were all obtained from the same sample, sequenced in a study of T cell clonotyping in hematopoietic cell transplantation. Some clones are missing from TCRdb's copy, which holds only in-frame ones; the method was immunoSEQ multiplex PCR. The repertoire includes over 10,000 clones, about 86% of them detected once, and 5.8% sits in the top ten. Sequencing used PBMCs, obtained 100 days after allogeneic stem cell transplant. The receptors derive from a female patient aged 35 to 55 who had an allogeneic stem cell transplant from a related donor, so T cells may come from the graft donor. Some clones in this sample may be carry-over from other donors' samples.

The DNA for the CDR3 is TGTGCCAGCAGTTTATCCCGGCTAGCGGGGACCTACGAGCAGTACTTC. The encoded protein is CASSLSRLAGTYEQYF. V is TRBV28 and J is TRBJ2-7; TRBD2 matches 9 bases. The germline V gene has CDR1 MDHEN and CDR2 SYDVKM. J lost 2 bases, V lost 1 base, and 6 bases had no gene match. The CDR3 has 16 amino acids.

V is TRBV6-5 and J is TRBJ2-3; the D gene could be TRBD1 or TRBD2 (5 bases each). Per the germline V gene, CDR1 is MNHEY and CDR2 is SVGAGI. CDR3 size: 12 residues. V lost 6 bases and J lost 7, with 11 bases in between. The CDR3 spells CASSPGSHTQYF. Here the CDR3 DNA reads TGTGCCAGCAGCCCAGGGAGCCATACGCAGTATTTT.

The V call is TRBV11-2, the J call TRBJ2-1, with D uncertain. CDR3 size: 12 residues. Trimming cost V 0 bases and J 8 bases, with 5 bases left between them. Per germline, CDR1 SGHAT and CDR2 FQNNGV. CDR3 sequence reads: CASSLDRDEQFF. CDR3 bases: TGTGCCAGCAGCTTAGATCGGGATGAGCAGTTCTTC.

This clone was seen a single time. CDR3 nucleotide sequence: TGTGCCAGCAGTAAATTGCGAGGGGACCTAGCGGGGGCCACAGATACGCAGTATTTT. Its protein is CASSKLRGDLAGATDTQYF. The rearrangement links TRBV2 to TRBJ2-3; 10 bases line up with TRBD2. The CDR3 has 19 amino acids. V shed 5 bases, J shed 2 bases, and the junction held 16 bases outside the gene matches. Germline-derived CDR1 and CDR2 are SNHLY and FYNNEI.

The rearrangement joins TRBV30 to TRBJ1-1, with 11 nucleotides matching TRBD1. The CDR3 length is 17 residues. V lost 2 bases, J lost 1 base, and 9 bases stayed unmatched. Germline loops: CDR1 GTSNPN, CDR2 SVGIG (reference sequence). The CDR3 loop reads CAWSSSRDRGTNTEAFF. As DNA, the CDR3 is TGTGCCTGGAGTTCCAGTCGGGACAGGGGGACGAACACTGAAGCTTTCTTT. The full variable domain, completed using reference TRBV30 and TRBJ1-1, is SQTIHQWPATLVQPVGSPLSLECTVEGTSNPNLYWYRQAAGRGLQLLFYSVGIGQISSEVPQNLSASRPQDRQFILSSKKLLLSDSGFYLCAWSSSRDRGTNTEAFFGQGTRLTVV.

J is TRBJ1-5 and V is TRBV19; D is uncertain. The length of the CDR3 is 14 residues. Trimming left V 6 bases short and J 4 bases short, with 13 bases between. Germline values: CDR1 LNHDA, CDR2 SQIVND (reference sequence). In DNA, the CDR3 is TGTGCCAGTAGCGGAAGCTCCTTGAATCAGCCCCAGCATTTT. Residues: CASSGSSLNQPQHF.

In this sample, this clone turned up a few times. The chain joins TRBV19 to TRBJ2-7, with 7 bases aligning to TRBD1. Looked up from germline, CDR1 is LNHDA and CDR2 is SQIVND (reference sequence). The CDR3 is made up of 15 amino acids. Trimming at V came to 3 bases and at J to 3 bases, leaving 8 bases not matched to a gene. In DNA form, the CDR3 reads TGTGCCAGTAGTATGGGGTCAGGGGGATTCTACGAGCAGTACTTC. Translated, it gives CASSMGSGGFYEQYF.

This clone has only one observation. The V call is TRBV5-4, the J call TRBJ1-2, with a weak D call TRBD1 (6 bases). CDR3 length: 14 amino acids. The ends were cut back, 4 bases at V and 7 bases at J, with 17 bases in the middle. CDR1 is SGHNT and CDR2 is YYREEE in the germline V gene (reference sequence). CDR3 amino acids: CASSLGAGTGGYTF. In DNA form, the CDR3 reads TGTGCCAGCAGCCTGGGGGCGGGGACGGGTGGCTACACCTTC. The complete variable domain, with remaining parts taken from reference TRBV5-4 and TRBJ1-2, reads ETGVTQSPTHLIKTRGQQVTLRCSSQSGHNTVSWYQQALGQGPQFIFQYYREEENGRGNFPPRFSGLQFPNYSSELNVNALELDDSALYLCASSLGAGTGGYTFGSGTRLTVV.

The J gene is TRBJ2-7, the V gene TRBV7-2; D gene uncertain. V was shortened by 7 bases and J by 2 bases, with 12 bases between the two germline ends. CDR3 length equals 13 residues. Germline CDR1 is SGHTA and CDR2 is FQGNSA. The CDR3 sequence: CASKANPTYEQYF. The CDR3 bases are TGTGCCAGCAAAGCGAACCCAACCTACGAGCAGTACTTC.

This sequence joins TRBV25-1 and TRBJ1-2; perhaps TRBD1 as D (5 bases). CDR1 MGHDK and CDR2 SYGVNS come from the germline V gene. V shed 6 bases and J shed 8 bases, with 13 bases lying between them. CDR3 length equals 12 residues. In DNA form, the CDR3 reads TGTGCCAGCAGCCAAGGGGCGGCGGGCTACACCTTC. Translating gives CASSQGAAGYTF.

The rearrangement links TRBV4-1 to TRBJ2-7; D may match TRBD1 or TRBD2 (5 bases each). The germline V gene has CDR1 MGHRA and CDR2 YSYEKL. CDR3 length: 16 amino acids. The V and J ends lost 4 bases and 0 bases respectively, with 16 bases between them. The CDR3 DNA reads TGCGCCAGCAGCCGGGACCCTGCTACGAGCTCCTACGAGCAGTACTTC. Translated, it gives CASSRDPATSSYEQYF.

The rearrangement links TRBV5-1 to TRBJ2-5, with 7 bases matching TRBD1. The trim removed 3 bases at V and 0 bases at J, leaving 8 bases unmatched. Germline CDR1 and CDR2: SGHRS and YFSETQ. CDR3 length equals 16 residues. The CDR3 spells CASSYTGDNYQETQYF. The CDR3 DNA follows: TGCGCCAGCAGCTATACAGGGGATAATTACCAAGAGACCCAGTACTTC.

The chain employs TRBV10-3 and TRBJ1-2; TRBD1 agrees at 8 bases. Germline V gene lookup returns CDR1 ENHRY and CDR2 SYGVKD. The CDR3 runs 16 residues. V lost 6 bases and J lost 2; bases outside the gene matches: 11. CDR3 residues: CAISRLDRVTNYGYTF. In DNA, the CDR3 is TGTGCCATCAGCCGATTGGACAGGGTCACGAACTATGGCTACACCTTC.

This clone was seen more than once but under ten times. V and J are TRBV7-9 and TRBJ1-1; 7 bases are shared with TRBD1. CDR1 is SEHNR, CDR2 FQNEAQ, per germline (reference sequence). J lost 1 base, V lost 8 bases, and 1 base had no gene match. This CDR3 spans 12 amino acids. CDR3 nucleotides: TGTGCCAGCGAGGGGGCGAACACTGAAGCTTTCTTT. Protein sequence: CASEGANTEAFF.

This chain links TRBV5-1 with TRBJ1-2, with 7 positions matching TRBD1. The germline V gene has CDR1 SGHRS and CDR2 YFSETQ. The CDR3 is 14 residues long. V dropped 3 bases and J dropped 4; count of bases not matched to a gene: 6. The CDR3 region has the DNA TGCGCCAGCAGCTGGCAGACAGGGAGCTATGGCTACACCTTC. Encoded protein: CASSWQTGSYGYTF.

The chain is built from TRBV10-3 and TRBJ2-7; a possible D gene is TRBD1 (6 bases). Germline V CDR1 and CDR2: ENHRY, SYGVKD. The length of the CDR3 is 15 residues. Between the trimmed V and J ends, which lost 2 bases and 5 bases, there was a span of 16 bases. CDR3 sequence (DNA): TGTGCCATCAGTGAGATCAGGGGCTATCGTGACGAGCAGTACTTC. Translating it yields CAISEIRGYRDEQYF.

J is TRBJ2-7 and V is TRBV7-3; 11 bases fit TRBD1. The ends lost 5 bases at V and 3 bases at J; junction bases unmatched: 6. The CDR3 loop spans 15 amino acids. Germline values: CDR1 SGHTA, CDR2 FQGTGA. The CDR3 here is CASSLRTGGVYEQYF. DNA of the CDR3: TGTGCCAGCAGCCTCAGGACAGGGGGCGTCTACGAGCAGTACTTC.